This TCR beta chain was documented in a study of beta chain features in type 1 diabetes. The sequenced template was cDNA made from the entire isolated RNA. The protocol was immunoSEQ multiplex PCR, while the TCRdb copy is restricted to in-frame clones and leaves out a portion. The sample gives 250,000 to 400,000 clones, roughly 15% of which show up once; 6.7% is in the top ten. In this sample, this clone turned up a few times. What was sequenced was central memory CD4+ T cells from blood. The sequence derives from a man aged 25 to 40 in good health.

The CDR3 DNA reads as TGTGCCAGCAACGACTACAGGGCGAGAAACTCCTACAATGAGCAGTTCTTC. Protein: CASNDYRARNSYNEQFF. The chain is built from TRBV2 and TRBJ2-1; possibly TRBD1 for D (6 bases). The CDR3 length is 17 residues. Germline values: CDR1 SNHLY, CDR2 FYNNEI. Trimming cost V 7 bases and J 0 bases, with 19 bases left between them.